The rows below give T cell receptor beta chains drawn from one sample of a study of blood T cell repertoires in COVID-19. Profiled with immunoSEQ multiplex PCR; TCRdb holds only in-frame clones, not every one. The data contain around 130,000 clones, roughly 86% of them singletons. Sequencing was performed on peripheral blood. The receptors shown here come from a woman between 50 and 59 years old who had recovered from COVID-19. Each CDR3 is given with its conserved first and last residue. The order of the fields is CDR3 protein, CDR3 DNA, J gene, D gene, CDR3 length, V gene, clone size. The D gene is left open where the match is weak. A clone size is listed for some rows: how often the clone was seen (once, few, many), or a class if it is expanded.

CASATTSGRGEQYF TGTGCCAGCGCCACGACTAGCGGGAGGGGGGAGCAGTACTTC TRBJ2-7 TRBD2 14 TRBV11-3 once
CASSSGPGETQYF TGTGCCAGCAGCTCCGGACCAGGGGAGACCCAGTACTTC TRBJ2-5 NA 13 TRBV11-2 NA
CASSQKGGEGSYNEQFF TGCGCCAGCAGCCAGAAAGGGGGCGAGGGTTCCTACAATGAGCAGTTCTTC TRBJ2-1 TRBD1 17 TRBV4-1 NA
CASMEAGGPGYGYTF TGCGCCAGCATGGAGGCGGGGGGTCCGGGCTATGGCTACACCTTC TRBJ1-2 NA 15 TRBV5-1 NA
CASLGGAGGIDEQFF TGTGCCAGCCTGGGGGGAGCGGGGGGGATAGATGAGCAGTTCTTC TRBJ2-1 TRBD2 15 TRBV4-2 NA
CASSRGQRDYGYTF TGTGCCAGTAGTAGGGGACAGCGGGACTATGGCTACACCTTC TRBJ1-2 TRBD1 14 TRBV19 once
CASSDSSEAGGLAGELFF TGTGCCAGCAGTGACTCTTCCGAAGCGGGAGGGCTCGCCGGGGAGCTGTTTTTT TRBJ2-2 TRBD2 18 TRBV6-4 NA
CASSQGGNLPLYEQYF TGTGCCAGCAGCCAAGGAGGTAATCTTCCCTTGTACGAGCAGTACTTC TRBJ2-7 NA 16 TRBV3-1/TRBV3-2 NA
CASSPPRKVLTEAFF TGTGCCAGCTCACCACCGAGAAAAGTTCTCACTGAAGCTTTCTTT TRBJ1-1 NA 15 TRBV18 NA
CASSYSTGSLSYEQYF TGTGCCAGCAGTTACTCGACAGGGTCCCTCTCCTACGAGCAGTACTTC TRBJ2-7 TRBD1 16 TRBV6-5 NA
CASSLYVSTGHWFETQYF TGTGCCAGCAGCTTATATGTCTCGACAGGGCACTGGTTTGAGACCCAGTACTTC TRBJ2-5 TRBD1 18 TRBV7-6 NA
CASSDPGQGNTEAFF TGTGCCAGCAGTGACCCGGGACAGGGGAACACTGAAGCTTTCTTT TRBJ1-1 TRBD1 15 TRBV25-1 NA
CARRGGRSGNTGELFF TGTGCCAGAAGGGGCGGGAGATCGGGGAACACCGGGGAGCTGTTTTTT TRBJ2-2 TRBD2 16 TRBV11-3 once
CASSQERASYNEQFF TGCGCCAGCAGCCAAGAGCGGGCCTCCTACAATGAGCAGTTCTTC TRBJ2-1 NA 15 TRBV4-3 NA
CSVVARGADTQYF TGCAGCGTTGTTGCCCGGGGAGCAGATACGCAGTATTTT TRBJ2-3 NA 13 TRBV29-1 NA
CASSYSGQGGTEAFF TGTGCCAGCAGTTACTCGGGACAGGGGGGCACTGAAGCTTTCTTT TRBJ1-1 TRBD1 15 TRBV6-5 NA
CASSLGTGGPNYGYTF TGTGCCAGCAGCTTAGGAACCGGGGGGCCTAACTATGGCTACACCTTC TRBJ1-2 NA 16 TRBV7-8 few
CASSVGGANTEAFF TGTGCCAGCAGCGTAGGGGGAGCCAACACTGAAGCTTTCTTT TRBJ1-1 NA 14 TRBV9 NA